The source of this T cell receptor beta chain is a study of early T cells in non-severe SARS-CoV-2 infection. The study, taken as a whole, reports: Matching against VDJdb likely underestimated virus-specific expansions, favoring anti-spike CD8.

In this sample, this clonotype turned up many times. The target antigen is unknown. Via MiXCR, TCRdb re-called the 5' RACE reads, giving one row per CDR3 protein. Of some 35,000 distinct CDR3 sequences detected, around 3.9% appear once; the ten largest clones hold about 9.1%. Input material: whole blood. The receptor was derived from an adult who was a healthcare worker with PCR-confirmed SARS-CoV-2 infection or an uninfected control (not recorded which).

This CDR3 reads CASSGGRGNSPLHF. DNA for the CDR3: TGTGCCAGCAGCGGGGGCAGGGGGAATTCACCCCTCCACTTT. The V call is TRBV21-1, the J call TRBJ1-6; the D call in the table, TRBD1, was not verified against the DNA. TRBV21-1 counts as a pseudogene. The CDR3 length is 14 residues.